This TCR beta chain is drawn from a study of Ad26.COV2.S vaccination and SARS-CoV-2 variants. Trimming stripped 1 base from V and 1 base from J, with 7 bases between. This CDR3 is built from 14 residues. The germline CDR1 and CDR2 sequences are MGHRA and YSYEKL. Sequencing used immunoSEQ multiplex PCR; TCRdb keeps in-frame clones, though not all of them. The table shows 180,000 or so clones, with around 88% occurring only once. This TCR was recovered from a human donor who had recovered from COVID-19. Specimen: peripheral blood, collected after recovery from COVID-19. The rearrangement links TRBV4-1 to TRBJ1-1; tentative D call: TRBD1 (5 bases). The CDR3 DNA reads as TGCGCCAGCAGCCAAGGACAGACGAACACTGAAGCTTTCTTT. It translates to CASSQGQTNTEAFF.